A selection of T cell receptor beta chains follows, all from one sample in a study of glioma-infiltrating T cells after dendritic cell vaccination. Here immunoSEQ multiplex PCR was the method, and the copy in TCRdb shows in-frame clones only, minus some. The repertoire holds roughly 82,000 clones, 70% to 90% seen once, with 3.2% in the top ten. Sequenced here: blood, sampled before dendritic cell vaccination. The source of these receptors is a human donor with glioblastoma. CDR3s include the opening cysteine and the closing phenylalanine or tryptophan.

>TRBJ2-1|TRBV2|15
CASSEASGRQNEQFF
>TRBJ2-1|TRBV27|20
CASSLGGGTREAPLLNEQFF
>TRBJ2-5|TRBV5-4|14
CASSSRTSGETQYF
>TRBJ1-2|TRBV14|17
CASSGGVQDPLNYGYTF
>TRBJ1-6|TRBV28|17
CASSPWRAGRNNSPLHF
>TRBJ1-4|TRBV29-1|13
CSARGSPDEKLFF
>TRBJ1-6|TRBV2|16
CASRSTGGNGNSPLHF
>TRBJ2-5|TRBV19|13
CASSKSGQETQYF
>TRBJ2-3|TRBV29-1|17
CSVAGTSGSSGIDTQYF
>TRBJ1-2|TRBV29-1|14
CSVERQTRNNGYTF
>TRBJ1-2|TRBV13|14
CASSLTGQAYGYTF
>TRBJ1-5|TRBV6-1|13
CASSDDRFQPQHF
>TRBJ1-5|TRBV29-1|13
CSVAQGNNQPQHF
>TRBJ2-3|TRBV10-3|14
CAISDVGGEDTQYF